This TCR beta chain is drawn from a study of cytomegalovirus exposure and HLA in healthy donors. With 60 Vbeta and 13 Jbeta primers, the PCR was carried out. Sequenced by immunoSEQ multiplex PCR; TCRdb stores in-frame clones only, minus some. Of over 110,000 clones listed, around four fifths were seen once; the top ten hold roughly 10%. Sequencing input: PBMCs. This receptor was obtained from a woman between 55 and 75 years old in good health and CMV-seropositive.

The CDR3 nucleotides are TGTGCCAGCAGCTTAAGCCTTGGGGCCCCCGGCAATGAGCAGTTCTTC. As protein: CASSLSLGAPGNEQFF. The V and J genes are TRBV11-1 and TRBJ2-1; D is possibly TRBD1 (5 bases). V dropped 2 bases and J dropped 6 bases, with 17 bases sitting between them. Germline V gene sequence: CDR1 SGHAT, CDR2 FQDESV (reference sequence). This CDR3 is 16 amino acids long.